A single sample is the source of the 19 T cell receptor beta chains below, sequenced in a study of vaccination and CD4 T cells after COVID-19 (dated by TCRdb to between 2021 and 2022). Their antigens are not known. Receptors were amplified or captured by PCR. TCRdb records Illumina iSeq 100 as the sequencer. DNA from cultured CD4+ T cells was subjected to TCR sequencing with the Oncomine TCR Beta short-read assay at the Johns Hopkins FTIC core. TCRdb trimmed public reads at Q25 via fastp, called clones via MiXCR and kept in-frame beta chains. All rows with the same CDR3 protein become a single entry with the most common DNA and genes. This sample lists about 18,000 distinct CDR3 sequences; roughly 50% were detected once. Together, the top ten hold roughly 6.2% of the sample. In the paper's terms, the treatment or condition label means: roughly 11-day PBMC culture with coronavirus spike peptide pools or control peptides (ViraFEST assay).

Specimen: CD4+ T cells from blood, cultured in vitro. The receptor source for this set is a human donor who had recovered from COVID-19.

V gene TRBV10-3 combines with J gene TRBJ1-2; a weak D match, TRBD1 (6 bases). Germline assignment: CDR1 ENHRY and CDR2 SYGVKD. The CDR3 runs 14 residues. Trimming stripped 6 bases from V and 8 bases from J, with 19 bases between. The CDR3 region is CAIRSDRPMSGYTF. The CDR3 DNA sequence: TGTGCCATCAGATCCGACAGGCCGATGAGCGGCTACACCTTC.

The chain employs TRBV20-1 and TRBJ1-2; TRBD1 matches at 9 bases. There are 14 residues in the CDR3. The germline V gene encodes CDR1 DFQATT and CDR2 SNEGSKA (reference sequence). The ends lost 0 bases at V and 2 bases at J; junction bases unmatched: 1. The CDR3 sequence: CSARDGQGNYGYTF. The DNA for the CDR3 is TGCAGTGCTAGAGATGGACAGGGGAACTATGGCTACACCTTC.

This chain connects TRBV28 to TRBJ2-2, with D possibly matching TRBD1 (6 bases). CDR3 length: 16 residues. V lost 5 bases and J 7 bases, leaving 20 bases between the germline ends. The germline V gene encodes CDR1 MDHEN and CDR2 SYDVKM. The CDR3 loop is CASSPGEGARVGELFF. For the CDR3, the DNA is TGTGCCAGCAGTCCAGGGGAAGGGGCTAGGGTCGGGGAGCTGTTTTTT.

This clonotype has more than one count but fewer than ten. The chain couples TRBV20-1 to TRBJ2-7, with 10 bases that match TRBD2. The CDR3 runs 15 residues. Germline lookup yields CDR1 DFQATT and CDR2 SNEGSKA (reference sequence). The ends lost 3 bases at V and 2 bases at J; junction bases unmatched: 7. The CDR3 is CSARGTSDLTYEQYF. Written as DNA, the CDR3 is TGCAGTGCTAGGGGGACTAGCGACCTTACCTACGAGCAGTACTTC.

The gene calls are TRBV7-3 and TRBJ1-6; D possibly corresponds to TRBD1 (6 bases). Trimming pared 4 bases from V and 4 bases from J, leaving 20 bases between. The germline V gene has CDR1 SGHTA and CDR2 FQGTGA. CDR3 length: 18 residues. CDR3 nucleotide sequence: TGTGCCAGCAGCTCGAGGCGTTTTGGACAGAAGTATAATTCACCCCTCCACTTT. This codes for CASSSRRFGQKYNSPLHF.

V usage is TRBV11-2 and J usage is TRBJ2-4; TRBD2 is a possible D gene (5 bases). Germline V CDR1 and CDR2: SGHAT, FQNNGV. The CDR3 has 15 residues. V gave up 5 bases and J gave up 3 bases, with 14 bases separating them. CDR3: CASSQSGAGKNIQYF. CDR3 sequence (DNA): TGTGCCAGCAGCCAGAGCGGAGCCGGCAAAAACATTCAGTACTTC.

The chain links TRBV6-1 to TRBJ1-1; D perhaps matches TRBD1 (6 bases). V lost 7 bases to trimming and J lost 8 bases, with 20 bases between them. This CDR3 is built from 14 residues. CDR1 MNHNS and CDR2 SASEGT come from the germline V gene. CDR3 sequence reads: CASTIPGAATEAFF. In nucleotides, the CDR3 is TGTGCCAGCACAATTCCGGGGGCCGCTACCGAAGCTTTCTTT.

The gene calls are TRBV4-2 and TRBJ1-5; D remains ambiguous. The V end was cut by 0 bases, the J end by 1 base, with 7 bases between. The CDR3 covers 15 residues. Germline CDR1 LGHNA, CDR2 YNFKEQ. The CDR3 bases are TGTGCCAGCAGCCAAGATAGTGGGAGCAATCAGCCCCAGCATTTT. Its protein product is CASSQDSGSNQPQHF.

CDR3 bases: TGTGCCAGCAGTACGGGGGCAGGGGACTCTCTTGGAAAACTGTTTTTT. As protein: CASSTGAGDSLGKLFF. The chain recombines TRBV6-1 with TRBJ1-4, with D possibly matching TRBD1 (6 bases). The CDR3 has 16 residues. The V gene's germline CDR1 is MNHNS and CDR2 SASEGT. Deletions cut 5 bases from V and 10 bases from J, with 23 bases between.

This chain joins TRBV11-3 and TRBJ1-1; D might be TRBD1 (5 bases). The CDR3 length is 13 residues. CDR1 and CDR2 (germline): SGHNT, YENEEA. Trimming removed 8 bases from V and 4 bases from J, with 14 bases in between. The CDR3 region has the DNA TGTGCCAGCCTAATACAGGTGGGCACTGAAGCTTTCTTT. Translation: CASLIQVGTEAFF.

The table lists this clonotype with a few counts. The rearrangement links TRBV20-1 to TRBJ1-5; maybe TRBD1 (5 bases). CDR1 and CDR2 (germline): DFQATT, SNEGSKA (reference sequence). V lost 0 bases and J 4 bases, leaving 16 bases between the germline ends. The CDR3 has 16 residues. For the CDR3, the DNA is TGCAGTGCTAGAGATGAAACGGGGGTTTCGAATCAGCCCCAGCATTTT. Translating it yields CSARDETGVSNQPQHF.

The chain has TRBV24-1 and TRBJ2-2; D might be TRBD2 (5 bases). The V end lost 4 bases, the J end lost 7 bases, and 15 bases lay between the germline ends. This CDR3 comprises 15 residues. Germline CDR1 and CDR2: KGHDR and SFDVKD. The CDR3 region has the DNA TGTGCCACCAGTGAATGGACTTCCCGTGGCGGGGAGCTGTTTTTT. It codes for CATSEWTSRGGELFF.

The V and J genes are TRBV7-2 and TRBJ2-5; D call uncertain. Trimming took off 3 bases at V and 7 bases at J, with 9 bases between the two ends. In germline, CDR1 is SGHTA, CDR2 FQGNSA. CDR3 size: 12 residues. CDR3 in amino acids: CASSFDHGTQYF. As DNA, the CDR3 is TGTGCCAGCAGCTTCGACCACGGGACCCAGTACTTC.

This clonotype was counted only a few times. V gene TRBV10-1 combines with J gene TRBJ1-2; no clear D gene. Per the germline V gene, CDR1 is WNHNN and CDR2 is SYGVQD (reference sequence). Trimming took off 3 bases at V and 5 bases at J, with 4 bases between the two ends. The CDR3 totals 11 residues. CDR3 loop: CASSDGYGYTF. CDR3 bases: TGCGCCAGCAGTGATGGGTATGGCTACACCTTC.

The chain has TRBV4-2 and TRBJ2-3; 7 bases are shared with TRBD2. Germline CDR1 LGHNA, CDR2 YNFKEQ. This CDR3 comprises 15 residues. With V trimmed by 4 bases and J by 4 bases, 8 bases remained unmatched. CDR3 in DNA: TGTGCCAGCAGCCGGTATAAGGGAGGGTCAGATACGCAGTATTTT. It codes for CASSRYKGGSDTQYF.

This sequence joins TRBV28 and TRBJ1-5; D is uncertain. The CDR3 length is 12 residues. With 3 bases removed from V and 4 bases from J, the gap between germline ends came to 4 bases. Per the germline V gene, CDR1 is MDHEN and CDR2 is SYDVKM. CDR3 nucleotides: TGTGCCAGCAGTTTCTCGAATCAGCCCCAGCATTTT. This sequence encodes CASSFSNQPQHF.

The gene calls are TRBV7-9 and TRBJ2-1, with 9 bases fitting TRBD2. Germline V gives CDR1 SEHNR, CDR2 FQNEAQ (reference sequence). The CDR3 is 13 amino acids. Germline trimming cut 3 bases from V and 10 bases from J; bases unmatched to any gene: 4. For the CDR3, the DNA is TGTGCCAGCAGCTTGTTAGCGGGAGAAGAGCAGTTCTTC. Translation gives CASSLLAGEEQFF.

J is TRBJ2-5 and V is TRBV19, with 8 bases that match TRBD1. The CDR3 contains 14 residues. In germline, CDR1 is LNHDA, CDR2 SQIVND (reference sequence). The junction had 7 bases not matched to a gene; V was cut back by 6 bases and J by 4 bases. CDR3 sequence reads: CASRGQGWRETQYF. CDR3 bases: TGTGCCAGTAGAGGACAGGGATGGAGAGAGACCCAGTACTTC.

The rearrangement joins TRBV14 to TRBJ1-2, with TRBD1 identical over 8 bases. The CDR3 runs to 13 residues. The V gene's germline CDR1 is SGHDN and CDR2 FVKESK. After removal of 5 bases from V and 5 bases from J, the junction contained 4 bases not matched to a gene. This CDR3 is CASSTGGGYGYTF. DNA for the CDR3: TGTGCCAGCAGCACAGGGGGAGGATATGGCTACACCTTC.